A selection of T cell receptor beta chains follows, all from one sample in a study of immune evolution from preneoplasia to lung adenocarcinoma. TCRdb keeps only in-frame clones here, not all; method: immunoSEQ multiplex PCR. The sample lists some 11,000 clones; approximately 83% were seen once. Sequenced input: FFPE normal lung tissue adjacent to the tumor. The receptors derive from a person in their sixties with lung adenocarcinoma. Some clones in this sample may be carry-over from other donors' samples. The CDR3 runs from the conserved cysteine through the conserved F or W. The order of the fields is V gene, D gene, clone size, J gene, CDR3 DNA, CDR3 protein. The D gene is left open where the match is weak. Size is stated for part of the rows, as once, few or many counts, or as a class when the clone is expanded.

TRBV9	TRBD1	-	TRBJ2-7	TGTGCCAGCAGCGGACAGGGGGCCTACGAGCAGTACTTC	CASSGQGAYEQYF
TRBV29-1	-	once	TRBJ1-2	TGCAGCGTTGACAGGCAGGGTGGCGGCTACACCTTC	CSVDRQGGGYTF
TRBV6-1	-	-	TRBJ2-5	TGTGCCAGCAGTGTGGGGATTGGGACCCAGTACTTC	CASSVGIGTQYF
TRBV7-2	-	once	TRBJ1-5	TGTGCCAGCAGCTGGGGGGGTCAGCCCCAGCATTTT	CASSWGGQPQHF
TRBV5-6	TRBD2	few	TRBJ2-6	TGTGCCAGCAGCTTGGCCGGGGGGTCTGGGGCCAACGTCCTGACTTTC	CASSLAGGSGANVLTF
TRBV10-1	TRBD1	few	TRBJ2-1	TGCGCCAGCAGTACAGGGGTTACCTACAATGAGCAGTTCTTC	CASSTGVTYNEQFF
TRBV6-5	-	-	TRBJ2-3	TGTGCCAGCAGCCGTACTCAGGGCAGGGCGGATACGCAGTATTTT	CASSRTQGRADTQYF
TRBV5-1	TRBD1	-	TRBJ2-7	TGCGCCAGCAGCCCATCACAGGGGAACTACGAGCAGTACTTC	CASSPSQGNYEQYF
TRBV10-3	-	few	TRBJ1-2	TGTGCCATCACCAAGGGGGGCCCTAACTATGGCTACACCTTC	CAITKGGPNYGYTF
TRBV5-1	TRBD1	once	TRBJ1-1	TGCGCCAGCAGCTTGGATGGACAGGGGTACACTGAAGCTTTCTTT	CASSLDGQGYTEAFF
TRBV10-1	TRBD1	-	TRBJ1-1	TGCGCCAGCACCGACAGGGAGGAGGCTGAAGCTTTCTTT	CASTDREEAEAFF
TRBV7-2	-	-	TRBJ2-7	TGTGCCAGCAGCTTGCTCGGCCATAAGACCTACGAGCAGTACTTC	CASSLLGHKTYEQYF
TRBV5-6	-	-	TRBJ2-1	TGTGCCAGCAGCTTCCTAGCGAGACAATACAATGAGCAGTTCTTC	CASSFLARQYNEQFF
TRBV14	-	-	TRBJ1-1	TGTGCCAGCAGACTCGGGACGGGGGGGACTGAAGCTTTCTTT	CASRLGTGGTEAFF
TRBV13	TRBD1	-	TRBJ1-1	TGTGCCAGCAGCCTGGGACAGGGTAACACTGAAGCTTTCTTT	CASSLGQGNTEAFF
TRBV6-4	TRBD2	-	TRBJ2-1	TGTGCCAGCAGTCCTTCTACTAGCGACATCCCCAATGAGCAGTTCTTC	CASSPSTSDIPNEQFF
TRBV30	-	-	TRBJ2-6	TGTGCCTGGTGCGGACGCGTTAAACAAAGTCGGGCCAACGTCCTGACTTTC	CAWCGRVKQSRANVLTF
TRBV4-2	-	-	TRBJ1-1	TGTGCCAGCAGCCAAGGAACCGACAAATTAGAAGCTTTCTTT	CASSQGTDKLEAFF
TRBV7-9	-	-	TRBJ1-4	TGTGCCAGCAGCCCTCGGACAGCAACTAATGAAAAACTGTTTTTT	CASSPRTATNEKLFF
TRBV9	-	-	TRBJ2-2	TGTGCCAGCAGTTCGAGGACTGGGTCGAACACCGGGGAGCTGTTTTTT	CASSSRTGSNTGELFF
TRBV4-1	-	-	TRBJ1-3	TGCGCCAGCAGCCAAGAAGGGACGGCTGGAAACACCATATATTTT	CASSQEGTAGNTIYF
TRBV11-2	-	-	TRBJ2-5	TGTGCCAGCAGCGTACAGCCAGAAATGGAGACCCAGTACTTC	CASSVQPEMETQYF
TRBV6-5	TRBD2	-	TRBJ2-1	TGTGCCAGCCGCGGGGGAGGATCAGAGCAGTTCTTC	CASRGGGSEQFF
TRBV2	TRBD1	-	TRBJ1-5	TGTGCCAGCAGTGAGGCAGGGGGCGCCTATCAGCCCCAGCATTTT	CASSEAGGAYQPQHF
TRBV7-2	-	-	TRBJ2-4	TGTGCCAGCAGCTTGGGGAATCGGGCCAAAAACATTCAGTACTTC	CASSLGNRAKNIQYF
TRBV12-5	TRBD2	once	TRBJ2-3	TGTGCTAGTGGTTGGCGAACTAGCGGTAGCACAGATACGCAGTATTTT	CASGWRTSGSTDTQYF
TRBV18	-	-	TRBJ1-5	TGTGCCAGCTCACCTCGTAGCAATCAGCCCCAGCATTTT	CASSPRSNQPQHF
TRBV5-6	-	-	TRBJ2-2	TGTGCCAGCAGCTTGGTGGACCGTGGCACCGGGGAGCTGTTTTTT	CASSLVDRGTGELFF
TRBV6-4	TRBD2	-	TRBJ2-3	TGTGCCAGCAGGGAGTCTAGCGGGAGTTCAGATACGCAGTATTTT	CASRESSGSSDTQYF
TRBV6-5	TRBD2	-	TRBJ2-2	TGTGCCAGCAGTCCAAGGACTAGCGGGACCGGGGAGCTGTTTTTT	CASSPRTSGTGELFF
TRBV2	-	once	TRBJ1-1	TGTGCCAGCAGTGAAGTCAGGGGAACTCACACGAACACTGAAGCTTTCTTT	CASSEVRGTHTNTEAFF
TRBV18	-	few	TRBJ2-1	TGTGCCAGCTCCAACGTTGGGATTCGCCCTGTCGATGAGCAGTTCTTC	CASSNVGIRPVDEQFF
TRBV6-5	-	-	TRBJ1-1	TGTGCCAGCAGTTACTCGATCTGGGGGGGCACTGAAGCTTTCTTT	CASSYSIWGGTEAFF
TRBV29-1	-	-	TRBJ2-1	TGCAGCGTTGGGGGACACAATGAGCAGTTCTTC	CSVGGHNEQFF
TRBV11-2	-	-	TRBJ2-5	TGTGCCAGCAGCTCATCTGCGACCCAGTACTTC	CASSSSATQYF
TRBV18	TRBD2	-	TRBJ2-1	TGTGCCAGCTCACCAGGGACTAGCGGGAGGAATGAGCAGTTCTTC	CASSPGTSGRNEQFF
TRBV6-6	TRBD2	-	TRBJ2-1	TGTGCCAGCACCCACCAGCGGGAGGACAATGAGCAGTTCTTC	CASTHQREDNEQFF
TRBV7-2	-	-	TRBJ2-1	TGTGCCAGCAGCTTAACGTCCTACAATGAGCAGTTCTTC	CASSLTSYNEQFF
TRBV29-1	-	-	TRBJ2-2	TGCAGCGCCCGTCCCACCGACACCGGGGAGCTGTTTTTT	CSARPTDTGELFF
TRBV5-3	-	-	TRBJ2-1	TGTGCCAGAAGCTCCCCGGACAGAACCTACAATGAGCAGTTCTTC	CARSSPDRTYNEQFF